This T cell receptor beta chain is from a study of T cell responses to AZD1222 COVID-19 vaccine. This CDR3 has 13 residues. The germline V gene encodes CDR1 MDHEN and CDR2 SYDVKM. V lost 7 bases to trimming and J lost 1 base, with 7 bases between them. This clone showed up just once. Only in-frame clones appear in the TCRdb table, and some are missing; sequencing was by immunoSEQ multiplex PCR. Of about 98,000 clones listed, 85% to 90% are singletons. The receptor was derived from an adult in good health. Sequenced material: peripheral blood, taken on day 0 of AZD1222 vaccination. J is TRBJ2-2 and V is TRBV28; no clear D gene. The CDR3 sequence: CASTDMNTGELFF. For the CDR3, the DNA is TGTGCCAGCACCGATATGAACACCGGGGAGCTGTTTTTT.